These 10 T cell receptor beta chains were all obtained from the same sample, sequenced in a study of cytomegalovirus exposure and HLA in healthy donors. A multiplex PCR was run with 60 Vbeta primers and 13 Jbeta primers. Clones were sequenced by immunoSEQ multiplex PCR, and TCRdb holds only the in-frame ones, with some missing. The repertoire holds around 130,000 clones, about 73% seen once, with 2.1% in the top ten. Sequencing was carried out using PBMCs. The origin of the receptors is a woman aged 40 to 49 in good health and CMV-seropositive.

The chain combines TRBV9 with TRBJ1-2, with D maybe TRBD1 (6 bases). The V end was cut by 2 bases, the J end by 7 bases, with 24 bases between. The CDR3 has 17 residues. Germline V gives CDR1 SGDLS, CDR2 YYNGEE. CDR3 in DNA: TGTGCCAGCAGCGTGAACCGGGACACTGGCAGAGCAGCTGGCTACACCTTC. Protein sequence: CASSVNRDTGRAAGYTF.

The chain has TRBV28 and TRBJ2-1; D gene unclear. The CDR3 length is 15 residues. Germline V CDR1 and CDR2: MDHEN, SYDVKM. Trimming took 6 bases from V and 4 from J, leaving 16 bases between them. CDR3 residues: CASRSVLDIYNEQFF. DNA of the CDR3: TGTGCCAGCAGGTCAGTGCTCGACATATACAATGAGCAGTTCTTC.

The CDR3 region is CSAVPWAPGYF. DNA for the CDR3: TGCAGTGCTGTACCCTGGGCCCCAGGTTACTTC. The chain has TRBV20-1 and TRBJ2-7; D is uncertain. The ends were cut back, 5 bases at V and 13 bases at J, with 18 bases in the middle. Germline V gene data show CDR1 as DFQATT and CDR2 as SNEGSKA (reference sequence). The CDR3 totals 11 residues.

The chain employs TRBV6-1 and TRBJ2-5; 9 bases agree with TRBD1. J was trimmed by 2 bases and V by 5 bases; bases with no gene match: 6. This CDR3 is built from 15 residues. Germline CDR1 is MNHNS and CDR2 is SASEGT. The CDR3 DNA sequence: TGTGCCAGCAGTACGGGACAGGGTTCTCAAGAGACCCAGTACTTC. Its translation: CASSTGQGSQETQYF.

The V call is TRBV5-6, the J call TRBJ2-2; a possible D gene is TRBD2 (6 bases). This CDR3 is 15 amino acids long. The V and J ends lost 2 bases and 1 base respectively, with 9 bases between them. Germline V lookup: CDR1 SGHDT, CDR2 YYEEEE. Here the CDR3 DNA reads TGTGCCAGCAGCTTTGGCGGGGTGAACACCGGGGAGCTGTTTTTT. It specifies CASSFGGVNTGELFF. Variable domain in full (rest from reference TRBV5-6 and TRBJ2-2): DAGVTQSPTHLIKTRGQQVTLRCSPKSGHDTVSWYQQALGQGPQFIFQYYEEEERQRGNFPDRFSGHQFPNYSSELNVNALLLGDSALYLCASSFGGVNTGELFFGEGSRLTVL.

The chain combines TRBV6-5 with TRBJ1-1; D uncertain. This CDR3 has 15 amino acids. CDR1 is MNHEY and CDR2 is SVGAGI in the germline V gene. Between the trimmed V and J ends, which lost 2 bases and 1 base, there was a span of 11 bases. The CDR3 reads CASSYDWVGNTEAFF. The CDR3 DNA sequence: TGTGCCAGCAGTTACGACTGGGTAGGGAACACTGAAGCTTTCTTT.

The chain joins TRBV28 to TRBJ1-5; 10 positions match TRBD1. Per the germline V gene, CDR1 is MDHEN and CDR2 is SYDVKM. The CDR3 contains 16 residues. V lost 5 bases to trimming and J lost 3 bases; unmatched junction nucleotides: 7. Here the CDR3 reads CASSLGTGAFNQPQHF. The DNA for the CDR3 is TGTGCCAGCAGTCTCGGGACAGGGGCATTCAATCAGCCCCAGCATTTT.

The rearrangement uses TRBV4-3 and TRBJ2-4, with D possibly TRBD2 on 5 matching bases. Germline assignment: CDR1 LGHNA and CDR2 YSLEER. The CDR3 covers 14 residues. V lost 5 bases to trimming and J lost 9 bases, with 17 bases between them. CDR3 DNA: TGCGCCAGCAGCGCCGGACCATGGGCGGGCATTCAGTACTTC. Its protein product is CASSAGPWAGIQYF.

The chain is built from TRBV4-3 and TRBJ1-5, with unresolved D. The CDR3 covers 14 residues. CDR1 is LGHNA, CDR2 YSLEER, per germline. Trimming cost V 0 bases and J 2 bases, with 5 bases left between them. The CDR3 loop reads CASSQEGGNQPQHF. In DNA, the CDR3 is TGCGCCAGCAGCCAAGAGGGAGGCAATCAGCCCCAGCATTTT.

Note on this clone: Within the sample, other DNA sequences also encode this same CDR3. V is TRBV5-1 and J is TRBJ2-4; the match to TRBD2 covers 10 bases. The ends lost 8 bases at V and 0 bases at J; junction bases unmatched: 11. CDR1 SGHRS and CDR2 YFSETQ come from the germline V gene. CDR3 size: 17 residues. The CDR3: CASSGGSSGGAKNIQYF. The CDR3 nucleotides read TGCGCCAGTAGCGGGGGGTCGAGCGGAGGAGCCAAAAACATTCAGTACTTC.